A selection of T cell receptor beta chains follows, all from one sample in a study. TCRdb recomputed calls from the 5' RACE reads with MiXCR, one row per CDR3 protein. The sample has approximately 53,000 distinct CDR3 sequences, 25% to 30% seen once. What was sequenced was tumor-infiltrating memory CD4+ T cells sorted from the breast tumor. Receptors were obtained from a female donor with breast cancer. Both conserved end residues are part of each CDR3. D genes are given only for firm matches. Not every row has a clone size; where given, it reads once, few, many or a size class.

size	V	D	J	CDR3	DNA
many	TRBV5-6	.	TRBJ2-5	CASSFAQGRETQYF	TGTGCCAGCAGCTTCGCTCAGGGTAGGGAGACCCAGTACTTC
many	TRBV6-5	.	TRBJ1-6	CASSYDHGSPLHF	TGTGCCAGCAGTTACGACCACGGCTCACCCCTCCACTTT
.	TRBV15	.	TRBJ1-6	CATSRGEQNSPLHF	TGTGCCACCAGCAGAGGAGAGCAGAATTCACCCCTCCACTTT
.	TRBV5-1	.	TRBJ2-7	CASSPGGIAYEQYF	TGCGCCAGCAGCCCTGGAGGGATAGCCTACGAGCAGTACTTC
.	TRBV28	.	TRBJ2-1	CAIIKAGHDEQFF	TGTGCCATCATAAAAGCAGGGCACGATGAGCAGTTCTTC
.	TRBV24-1	TRBD1	TRBJ2-7	CATFRIPTGEPEQYF	TGTGCCACCTTTAGAATACCGACAGGGGAGCCCGAGCAGTACTTC
.	TRBV15	TRBD2	TRBJ2-3	CATSRPLAGLTDTQYF	TGTGCCACCAGCAGACCACTAGCGGGGCTCACAGATACGCAGTATTTT
many	TRBV20-1	.	TRBJ1-1	CSAPDRNTEAFF	TGCAGTGCCCCGGACAGGAACACTGAAGCTTTCTTT
.	TRBV20-1	TRBD1	TRBJ2-3	CSASGTGSTDTQYF	TGCAGTGCTTCCGGGACAGGGAGCACAGATACGCAGTATTTT
.	TRBV3-1	.	TRBJ1-1	CASSPARDRALEAFF	TGTGCCAGCAGCCCAGCCCGGGACCGAGCATTAGAAGCTTTCTTT
.	TRBV5-1	.	TRBJ2-3	CASNLDGGSTGTQYF	TGCGCCAGCAACTTAGACGGGGGTAGCACAGGTACGCAGTATTTT
few	TRBV12-3/TRBV12-4	.	TRBJ2-7	CASTPNVGVAQEQYF	TGTGCCAGCACCCCTAACGTAGGGGTTGCCCAAGAGCAGTACTTC
few	TRBV5-5	.	TRBJ2-6	CASSLSPSGANVLTF	TGTGCCAGCAGCTTGTCCCCCAGTGGGGCCAACGTCCTGACTTTC
few	TRBV4-2	.	TRBJ1-1	CASSQDLTDTEAFF	TGTGCCAGCAGCCAAGATCTAACAGACACTGAAGCTTTCTTT
.	TRBV7-9	.	TRBJ2-1	CASSLWGYEQFF	TGTGCCAGCAGCCTGTGGGGGTATGAGCAGTTCTTC
.	TRBV28	.	TRBJ1-1	CASGGPGVASRNTEAFF	TGTGCCAGCGGGGGCCCAGGGGTGGCCAGCAGGAACACTGAAGCTTTCTTT
.	TRBV7-2	.	TRBJ1-4	CASSLAVGGRGEKLFF	TGTGCCAGCAGCTTAGCTGTCGGGGGGCGAGGGGAAAAACTGTTTTTT
.	TRBV20-1	TRBD1	TRBJ2-7	CSARDRRQGASEQYF	TGCAGTGCTAGAGATCGTAGACAGGGGGCGAGCGAGCAGTACTTC
.	TRBV20-1	.	TRBJ1-2	CSAQARADGYTF	TGCAGTGCCCAGGCTAGGGCAGACGGCTACACCTTC
.	TRBV5-1	TRBD2	TRBJ2-1	CASSLGTSPIYNEQFF	TGCGCCAGCAGCTTGGGGACTAGCCCGATCTACAATGAGCAGTTCTTC
many	TRBV7-9	TRBD1	TRBJ1-2	CASSFPPTGGDYGYTF	TGTGCCAGCAGCTTTCCCCCTACAGGGGGGGACTATGGCTACACCTTC
.	TRBV29-1	TRBD1	TRBJ2-5	CSVEGTGFGETQYF	TGCAGCGTCGAGGGGACAGGGTTTGGAGAGACCCAGTACTTC
few	TRBV24-1	TRBD1	TRBJ2-1	CATSDLRQGALEQFF	TGTGCCACCAGTGATTTAAGACAGGGGGCTTTAGAGCAGTTCTTC
.	TRBV7-3	.	TRBJ2-1	CASSLNAQPSSYNEQFF	TGTGCCAGCAGCTTAAACGCTCAGCCAAGCTCCTACAATGAGCAGTTCTTC